Following are 5 T cell receptor beta chains from one sample sequenced in a study of blood T cells in healthy people across ages. Using a J-beta primer mix together with a sample-barcoded 5' primer, a second PCR was run for about 6 to 11 cycles. TCRdb analysed the 5' RACE reads with MiXCR anew, one entry per CDR3 protein. Seen here are under 1,000,000 distinct CDR3 sequences, 36% observed once, and the top ten hold roughly 13%. The sample consisted of blood. These receptors were taken from a man aged 18 to 29 in good health.

This CDR3 reads CSVEDQGDLESTDTQYF. CDR3 DNA: TGCAGCGTTGAAGATCAAGGGGACCTTGAAAGCACAGATACGCAGTATTTT. The chain uses TRBV29-1 and TRBJ2-3; either TRBD1 or TRBD2 may fit D (5 bases each). Germline V gene lookup returns CDR1 SQVTM and CDR2 ANQGSEA. This CDR3 is built from 17 residues. Trimming removed 0 bases at V and 0 bases at J, with 16 bases between.

This clonotype was observed at least ten times. V is TRBV24-1 and J is TRBJ2-1; TRBD2 matches at 12 bases. The CDR3 runs 17 residues. Looked up from germline, CDR1 is KGHDR and CDR2 is SFDVKD. Unmatched junction bases numbered 7, after V lost 1 base and J lost 7 bases. This CDR3 reads CATSDLGLAGMGNEQFF. The CDR3 region has the DNA TGTGCCACCAGTGATTTAGGACTAGCGGGGATGGGAAATGAGCAGTTCTTC.

Points on this clonotype: Sequence at one end of the junction differs from germline and may be a read error. The chain is built from TRBV7-2 and TRBJ1-2; D is unclear. This CDR3 comprises 16 residues. Germline V gives CDR1 SGHTA, CDR2 FQGNSA. In DNA, the CDR3 is TGTGCCAGCAGCTTAGCGGTTGGGAATGCTAACTATGGCTGCACCTTC. Encoded protein: CASSLAVGNANYGCTF.

This clonotype was seen a handful of times. A read error may produce the germline difference seen at one junction end. The chain combines TRBV5-6 with TRBJ2-1; possibly TRBD1 or TRBD2 for D (5 bases each). Germline V gene data show CDR1 as SGHDT and CDR2 as YYEEEE. The CDR3 sequence is 14 residues long. The CDR3 DNA sequence: TGTGCCAGCAGCTTCGGGACCTCCTACAATGGGCAGTTCTTC. Translation gives CASSFGTSYNGQFF.

The chain uses TRBV20-1 and TRBJ1-2, with D perhaps TRBD1 (5 bases). This CDR3 contains 13 residues. Germline CDR1 reads DFQATT; CDR2 reads SNEGSKA (reference sequence). The V end was cut by 3 bases, the J end by 4 bases, with 12 bases between. Here the CDR3 reads CSASQTAGYGYTF. The DNA for the CDR3 is TGCAGTGCTAGCCAGACAGCGGGCTATGGCTACACCTTC.